Shown below are 25 T cell receptor beta chains from a single sample sequenced in a study of T cells in Graves' hyperthyroidism and ophthalmopathy. RNA transcripts gave rise to amplified TCR beta CDR3 regions. First-round RT-PCR with HTBI primers amplified the TCR CDR3 region. TCRdb re-called the multiplex PCR reads through MiXCR, storing one row per CDR3 protein. Found here are a few hundred thousand distinct CDR3 sequences, approximately 15% of them singletons; the top ten hold roughly a quarter. Sequences were obtained from blood. These receptors came from a woman under 30 with Graves' hyperthyroidism that later progressed to Graves' ophthalmopathy.

Regarding this clonotype: With a much larger clone just one base away, this may be a read error. The chain couples TRBV7-2 to TRBJ1-6; D gene ambiguous. Germline CDR1 and CDR2: SGHTA and FQGNSA. V lost 3 bases and J lost 6, with 9 bases in between. The CDR3 has 14 residues. The CDR3 reads CASSFEQINSPLHF. The CDR3 coding sequence is TGTGCCAGCAGCTTTGAGCAGATTAATTCACCCCTCCACTTT. The variable domain in full, with the rest retrieved from reference TRBV7-2 and TRBJ1-6, is GAGVSQSPSNKVTEKGKDVELRCDPISGHTALYWYRQSLGQGLEFLIYFQGNSAPDKSGLPSDRFSAERTGGSVSTLTIQRTQQEDSAVYLCASSFEQINSPLHFGNGTRLTVT.

In its sample, this clonotype was seen many times. The chain uses TRBV7-9 and TRBJ2-3; 14 nucleotides line up with TRBD2. The CDR3 loop spans 18 amino acids. Germline V gene lookup returns CDR1 SEHNR and CDR2 FQNEAQ (reference sequence). J gave up 4 bases and V 5 bases, and 11 bases lay outside the gene matches. The CDR3 nucleotides are TGTGCCAGCAGCATGCCGACTAGCGGGAGGGATTCGGCAGATACGCAGTATTTT. This sequence encodes CASSMPTSGRDSADTQYF.

Only a few counts were recorded for this clonotype. V is TRBV18 and J is TRBJ1-1; D gene ambiguous. CDR3 size: 15 residues. Trimming cost V 4 bases and J 6 bases, with 18 bases left between them. In germline, CDR1 is KGHSH, CDR2 LQKENI. The CDR3 protein is CASSLHNEVSAEAFF. The CDR3, as DNA: TGTGCCAGCTCACTACACAATGAGGTCTCCGCTGAAGCTTTCTTT.

Note on this clonotype: A read error may be the cause here, since a much bigger clone is one base away. This CDR3 fails to terminate in the conserved phenylalanine or tryptophan, so it likely reflects a read error. The chain couples TRBV5-6 to TRBJ1-1, with D tentatively TRBD1 (5 bases). There are 14 residues in the CDR3. The V gene lost 5 bases and the J gene lost 6 bases, with 17 bases spanning the gap. Germline loops: CDR1 SGHDT, CDR2 YYEEEE. The DNA for the CDR3 is TGTGCCAGCAGGCCCTCCCTTGACAGCGCTGAAGCTTTCCTT. It specifies CASRPSLDSAEAFL.

This clonotype has ten or more counts. This chain joins TRBV27 and TRBJ2-1; no definite D call. Germline V gene data show CDR1 as MNHEY and CDR2 as SMNVEV (reference sequence). V was trimmed by 3 bases and J by 2 bases, leaving 14 bases between them. This CDR3 is built from 16 residues. The CDR3 nucleotides are TGTGCCAGCAGTTTCTCTTCTGATAACCCCTACAATGAGCAGTTCTTC. As protein: CASSFSSDNPYNEQFF.

This clonotype has more than one count but fewer than ten. V gene TRBV5-6 combines with J gene TRBJ2-5, with a tentative D call TRBD1 (6 bases). The CDR3 consists of 13 residues. CDR1 is SGHDT and CDR2 is YYEEEE in the germline V gene. V was shortened by 2 bases and J by 2 bases, with 7 bases between the two germline ends. CDR3 nucleotide sequence: TGTGCCAGCAGCTTCGGACAGCAAGAGACCCAGTACTTC. Translation gives CASSFGQQETQYF.

This clonotype has a count of ten or more. The chain has TRBV5-1 and TRBJ2-3; TRBD2 agrees at 7 bases. The CDR3 contains 15 residues. The V gene's germline CDR1 is SGHRS and CDR2 YFSETQ. J lost 0 bases, V lost 0 bases, and 1 base had no gene match. CDR3 sequence reads: CASSLVGLSTDTQYF. CDR3 nucleotide sequence: TGCGCCAGCAGCTTGGTGGGACTAAGCACAGATACGCAGTATTTT.

This clonotype has ten or more counts. The chain employs TRBV7-9 and TRBJ2-1; D gene ambiguous. Between the trimmed V and J ends, which lost 5 bases and 5 bases, there was a span of 16 bases. Germline loops: CDR1 SEHNR, CDR2 FQNEAQ (reference sequence). This CDR3 is built from 15 residues. The CDR3 bases are TGTGCCAGCAGCCGGGTTAGTCCCATGGACAATGAGCAGTTCTTC. Translated: CASSRVSPMDNEQFF.

V and J are TRBV20-1 and TRBJ1-4, with a tentative D call TRBD1 (6 bases). Germline assignment: CDR1 DFQATT and CDR2 SNEGSKA (reference sequence). With 1 base removed from V and 4 bases from J, the gap between germline ends came to 16 bases. This CDR3 region has 16 residues. CDR3 in amino acids: CSARGGQWGLNEKLFF. In DNA, the CDR3 is TGCAGTGCTAGAGGTGGCCAATGGGGGCTTAATGAAAAACTGTTTTTT.

This clonotype was found many times. This sequence joins TRBV6-1 and TRBJ2-2; D is perhaps TRBD1 (6 bases). V was clipped by 2 bases and J by 4 bases, with 14 bases between them. Germline V lookup: CDR1 MNHNS, CDR2 SASEGT. The CDR3 sequence is 16 residues long. In DNA form, the CDR3 reads TGTGCCAGCAGTGAAAGGGGGACGCTAATCACCGGGGAGCTGTTTTTT. It encodes CASSERGTLITGELFF.

About this clonotype: A single base separates this from a much larger clone, so it may be a read error. The chain carries TRBV2 and TRBJ1-2; tentatively, D is TRBD1 (6 bases). Germline assignment: CDR1 SNHLY and CDR2 FYNNEI. V was shortened by 10 bases and J by 9 bases, with 21 bases between the two germline ends. The CDR3 extends over 13 amino acids. CDR3 loop: CATTAGAPNSYTF. Written as DNA, the CDR3 is TGTGCCACGACGGCGGGGGCGCCGAATAGCTACACCTTC.

The V call is TRBV5-8, the J call TRBJ1-6; D gene uncertain. Trimming pared 3 bases from V and 9 bases from J, leaving 16 bases between. The CDR3 has 15 residues. From germline, CDR1 is SGHTS and CDR2 YDEGEE. The CDR3 here is CASSSFASLGSPLHF. The CDR3 DNA is TGTGCCAGCAGCTCCTTTGCCTCCCTGGGTTCACCCCTCCACTTT.

J is TRBJ2-5 and V is TRBV10-2, with D perhaps matching TRBD2 (5 bases). The CDR3 has 13 residues. CDR1 WSHSY and CDR2 SAAADI come from the germline V gene. Trimming stripped 7 bases from V and 1 base from J, with 10 bases between. The CDR3 sequence: CASKERPQETQYF. As DNA, the CDR3 is TGCGCCAGCAAAGAGCGGCCCCAAGAGACCCAGTACTTC.

This clonotype was detected many times. The chain couples TRBV12-3 or TRBV12-4 to TRBJ2-5; D remains unclear. Trimming shortened V by 5 bases and J by 5 bases, and 15 bases separated the two germline ends. This CDR3 is built from 14 residues. The CDR3 is CASSPHTGLETQYF. Here the CDR3 DNA reads TGTGCCAGCAGTCCCCACACCGGCTTGGAGACCCAGTACTTC.

This clonotype has ten or more counts. CDR3 nucleotide sequence: TGTGCCAGCAGCTTAGATCCGGGACAGGGGTTCCCCCTCCACTTT. It yields the protein CASSLDPGQGFPLHF. This chain links TRBV11-2 with TRBJ1-6; 10 bases match TRBD1. Germline V gene sequence: CDR1 SGHAT, CDR2 FQNNGV. The ends lost 0 bases at V and 13 bases at J; junction bases unmatched: 6. This CDR3 contains 15 residues. Looking up the rest from reference TRBV11-2 and TRBJ1-6 gives the full variable domain: EAGVAQSPRYKIIEKRQSVAFWCNPISGHATLYWYQQILGQGPKLLIQFQNNGVVDDSQLPKDRFSAERLKGVDSTLKIQPAKLEDSAVYLCASSLDPGQGFPLHFGNGTRLTVT.

The V call is TRBV11-3, the J call TRBJ2-1; D call uncertain. The CDR3 length is 16 residues. V shed 5 bases and J shed 0 bases, with 14 bases lying between them. CDR1 and CDR2 from the germline V gene are SGHNT and YENEEA. As DNA, the CDR3 is TGTGCCAGCAGCCTCGATTGGCGCGGCTCCTACAATGAGCAGTTCTTC. Amino acids: CASSLDWRGSYNEQFF.

This clonotype was recorded a few times. The chain combines TRBV28 with TRBJ1-2; D gene uncertain. CDR3 length: 13 residues. V was shortened by 4 bases and J by 6 bases, with 12 bases between the two germline ends. CDR1 is MDHEN, CDR2 SYDVKM, per germline. CDR3 in amino acids: CASSSGLPNGYTF. CDR3 sequence (DNA): TGTGCCAGCAGTTCAGGCCTCCCCAATGGCTACACCTTC.

The chain has TRBV10-3 and TRBJ1-1; D is ambiguous. Germline values: CDR1 ENHRY, CDR2 SYGVKD. V lost 0 bases, J lost 7 bases, and 12 bases lay in between. The CDR3 runs 14 residues. CDR3 residues: CAISESILEGEAFF. The CDR3 bases are TGTGCCATCAGTGAGTCGATTTTAGAGGGTGAAGCTTTCTTT.

This clonotype was observed many times. CDR3 bases: TGCAGCGTTGAAGGCGGTACCACAGATACGCAGTATTTT. As protein: CSVEGGTTDTQYF. The chain couples TRBV29-1 to TRBJ2-3; D call uncertain. V was cut by 1 base and J by 2 bases, with 7 bases left in between. The CDR3 consists of 13 residues. Germline V gives CDR1 SQVTM, CDR2 ANQGSEA.

This clonotype was recorded at least ten times. The J gene is TRBJ1-1, the V gene TRBV20-1, with no clear D. V was clipped by 2 bases and J by 0 bases, with 7 bases between them. In germline, CDR1 is DFQATT, CDR2 SNEGSKA (reference sequence). The length of the CDR3 is 13 residues. CDR3 residues: CSARRLLNTEAFF. CDR3 coding DNA: TGCAGTGCTAGACGGCTATTGAACACTGAAGCTTTCTTT.

This clonotype was counted ten times or more. The rearrangement uses TRBV28 and TRBJ1-1; D not resolved. The CDR3 totals 13 residues. V was shortened by 4 bases and J by 3 bases, with 9 bases between the two germline ends. Germline V lookup: CDR1 MDHEN, CDR2 SYDVKM. CDR3 sequence (DNA): TGTGCCAGCAGTTGGGGAGAGGACACTGAAGCTTTCTTT. Translation gives CASSWGEDTEAFF.

Only a few counts were recorded for this clonotype. The CDR3 here is CASTLTEPGANVLTF. CDR3 bases: TGTGCCAGCACCTTGACAGAGCCTGGGGCCAACGTCCTGACTTTC. V usage is TRBV2 and J usage is TRBJ2-6; D possibly corresponds to TRBD1 (5 bases). Trimming took off 7 bases at V and 2 bases at J, with 12 bases between the two ends. Germline V gene sequence: CDR1 SNHLY, CDR2 FYNNEI. The CDR3 totals 15 residues. Drawing the rest from reference TRBV2 and TRBJ2-6, the complete variable domain is EPEVTQTPSHQVTQMGQEVILRCVPISNHLYFYWYRQILGQKVEFLVSFYNNEISEKSEIFDDQFSVERPDGSNFTLKIRSTKLEDSAMYFCASTLTEPGANVLTFGAGSRLTVL.

The chain carries TRBV7-2 and TRBJ1-6; D unresolved. Trimming stripped 0 bases from V and 2 bases from J, with 2 bases between. CDR1 and CDR2 (germline): SGHTA, FQGNSA. This CDR3 is 14 amino acids long. CDR3 nucleotide sequence: TGTGCCAGCAGCTTAGCTACCTATAATTCACCCCTCCACTTT. This sequence encodes CASSLATYNSPLHF.

This clonotype was seen at least ten times. The CDR3 nucleotides read TGTGCCAGCAGTTACGCTGACCGGTCCGGTTCACCCCTCCACTTT. This sequence encodes CASSYADRSGSPLHF. The chain links TRBV6-6 to TRBJ1-6; no definite D call. Trimming removed 2 bases from V and 9 bases from J, with 14 bases in between. This CDR3 region has 15 residues. Per the germline V gene, CDR1 is MNHNY and CDR2 is SVGAGI (reference sequence).

This clonotype was detected many times. The V call is TRBV5-6, the J call TRBJ2-1; TRBD2 is a possible D gene (5 bases). The CDR3 length is 16 residues. Germline V gives CDR1 SGHDT, CDR2 YYEEEE. V was pared by 6 bases and J by 5 bases, with 21 bases between. CDR3 nucleotides: TGTGCCAGCACCCTAGGGCTCGGACTGTCCAACAATGAGCAGTTCTTC. This translates into CASTLGLGLSNNEQFF. Complete variable domain (other parts from reference TRBV5-6 and TRBJ2-1): DAGVTQSPTHLIKTRGQQVTLRCSPKSGHDTVSWYQQALGQGPQFIFQYYEEEERQRGNFPDRFSGHQFPNYSSELNVNALLLGDSALYLCASTLGLGLSNNEQFFGPGTRLTVL.